One sample yielded the 30 T cell receptor beta chains listed below, sequenced in a study of Graves' ophthalmopathy and Graves' hyperthyroidism. RNA served as the template for amplifying TCR beta CDR3 regions. Second-round multiplex PCR followed a first-round RT-PCR using HTBI primers. MiXCR, applied by TCRdb to the multiplex PCR reads, yields one record per CDR3 protein. The data show roughly 600,000 distinct CDR3 sequences, less than 45% seen once. The sample was peripheral blood or thyroid tissue (not recorded which). The receptors were sampled from an adult man with Graves' hyperthyroidism.

The table lists this clonotype with many counts. The V call is TRBV2, the J call TRBJ1-1; the D gene is possibly TRBD1 (5 bases). CDR3 length: 14 amino acids. Trimming took 2 bases from V and 10 from J, leaving 17 bases between them. Germline-derived CDR1 and CDR2 are SNHLY and FYNNEI. The CDR3 sequence is CASSETPGPIGAFF. The DNA of the CDR3 is TGTGCCAGCAGTGAAACGCCAGGGCCCATTGGAGCTTTCTTT. Variable domain in full (rest from reference TRBV2 and TRBJ1-1): EPEVTQTPSHQVTQMGQEVILRCVPISNHLYFYWYRQILGQKVEFLVSFYNNEISEKSEIFDDQFSVERPDGSNFTLKIRSTKLEDSAMYFCASSETPGPIGAFFGQGTRLTVV.

In this sample, this clonotype turned up a few times. The chain carries TRBV7-9 and TRBJ2-7; D not certain. This CDR3 has 15 residues. Germline V gene lookup returns CDR1 SEHNR and CDR2 FQNEAQ (reference sequence). V lost 6 bases and J lost 2, with 17 bases in between. CDR3 sequence reads: CASSLNPRATYEQYF. The CDR3 nucleotides are TGTGCCAGCAGTTTGAACCCCCGGGCAACCTACGAGCAGTACTTC.

This clonotype was detected ten times or more. This chain uses TRBV7-9 with TRBJ2-5, with a weak D call TRBD2 (6 bases). Germline V lookup: CDR1 SEHNR, CDR2 FQNEAQ (reference sequence). V was clipped by 1 base and J by 5 bases, with 11 bases between them. The CDR3 extends over 14 amino acids. This CDR3 is CASSLVREVETQYF. CDR3 in DNA: TGTGCCAGCAGCTTAGTGAGGGAGGTGGAGACCCAGTACTTC.

This clonotype was counted between two and nine times. The chain employs TRBV9 and TRBJ2-5; no clear D gene. Trimming left V 0 bases short and J 11 bases short, with 2 bases between. Germline values: CDR1 SGDLS, CDR2 YYNGEE. The CDR3 consists of 9 residues. The CDR3 loop reads CASSVAQYF. Written as DNA, the CDR3 is TGTGCCAGCAGCGTAGCTCAGTACTTC.

This clonotype showed up many times. The chain links TRBV15 to TRBJ1-2; D unclear. CDR1 is LNHNV and CDR2 is YYDKDF in the germline V gene (reference sequence). The ends were cut back, 3 bases at V and 2 bases at J, with 13 bases in the middle. The CDR3 spans 15 residues. The CDR3 coding sequence is TGTGCCACCAGCAGGACATCCACCAAGAACTATGGCTACACCTTC. It encodes CATSRTSTKNYGYTF. Full variable domain (outside the CDR3, taken from reference TRBV15 and TRBJ1-2): DAMVIQNPRYQVTQFGKPVTLSCSQTLNHNVMYWYQQKSSQAPKLLFHYYDKDFNNEADTPDNFQSRRPNTSFCFLDIRSPGLGDTAMYLCATSRTSTKNYGYTFGSGTRLTVV.

At least ten counts were recorded for this clonotype. The chain is built from TRBV6-6 and TRBJ1-2, with D maybe TRBD1 (5 bases). V lost 6 bases to trimming and J lost 0 bases, with 14 bases between them. From germline, CDR1 is MNHNY and CDR2 SVGAGI (reference sequence). The CDR3 has 15 residues. The CDR3 loop is CASRTLLGANYGYTF. CDR3 coding DNA: TGTGCCAGCAGGACCCTCTTGGGGGCTAACTATGGCTACACCTTC.

J is TRBJ2-1 and V is TRBV12-3 or TRBV12-4; D remains unclear. Trimming cost V 4 bases and J 4 bases, with 11 bases left between them. The CDR3 is made up of 14 amino acids. The CDR3 region is CASSWAGIYNEQFF. The CDR3 DNA is TGTGCCAGCAGTTGGGCAGGTATTTACAATGAGCAGTTCTTC.

The genes are TRBV7-9 and TRBJ2-7; TRBD2 matches at 9 bases. J lost 5 bases, V lost 2 bases, and 7 bases had no gene match. Germline V gene lookup returns CDR1 SEHNR and CDR2 FQNEAQ (reference sequence). This CDR3 is 15 amino acids long. Here the CDR3 DNA reads TGTGCCAGCAGCTTAATTAGCGGGAGTTATCACGAGCAGTACTTC. It codes for CASSLISGSYHEQYF.

This clonotype occurred many times. The chain joins TRBV6-1 to TRBJ2-7; D is possibly TRBD1 (6 bases). The CDR3 length is 14 residues. CDR1 is MNHNS and CDR2 is SASEGT in the germline V gene. V lost 3 bases, J lost 2 bases, and 11 bases lay in between. CDR3 region: CASSEDSKPYEQYF. Here the CDR3 DNA reads TGTGCCAGCAGTGAGGACAGTAAGCCCTACGAGCAGTACTTC.

As concerns this clonotype: A much larger clonotype is one base distant, so this may be a read error. The genes are TRBV6-9 and TRBJ2-7; TRBD1 might be the D (5 bases). CDR1 and CDR2 from the germline V gene are MNHGY and SVAAGI. The length of the CDR3 is 13 residues. The CDR3 sequence: CASSETGSYEEYF. In DNA, the CDR3 is TGTGCCAGCAGTGAAACAGGATCCTACGAGGAGTACTTC.

The rearrangement links TRBV7-9 to TRBJ2-2, with a tentative D call TRBD1 (6 bases). The CDR3 is 17 residues long. Germline V CDR1 and CDR2: SEHNR, FQNEAQ (reference sequence). Trimming shortened V by 6 bases and J by 0 bases, and 17 bases separated the two germline ends. The CDR3 region is CASSKPSDRPNTGELFF. DNA for the CDR3: TGTGCCAGCAGTAAACCCTCCGACAGGCCGAACACCGGGGAGCTGTTTTTT.

The chain links TRBV7-9 to TRBJ1-4; 11 bases match TRBD1. Germline V gives CDR1 SEHNR, CDR2 FQNEAQ (reference sequence). This CDR3 contains 18 residues. After removal of 5 bases from V and 3 bases from J, the junction contained 11 bases not matched to a gene. DNA for the CDR3: TGTGCCAGCAGCCGTGCCGGGACAGGGGGGCAAGCTAATGAAAAACTGTTTTTT. It codes for CASSRAGTGGQANEKLFF. The whole variable domain, filled in from reference TRBV7-9 and TRBJ1-4, reads DTGVSQNPRHKITKRGQNVTFRCDPISEHNRLYWYRQTLGQGPEFLTYFQNEAQLEKSRLLSDRFSAERPKGSFSTLEIQRTEQGDSAMYLCASSRAGTGGQANEKLFFGSGTQLSVL.

This clonotype appeared a single time. The conserved closing phenylalanine or tryptophan is absent in this CDR3, likely reflecting a read error. Because the CDR3's place on the DNA is in doubt, the DNA is left out and the CDR3 is given as listed by TCRdb. The rearrangement joins TRBV28 to TRBJ1-1; the table names TRBD1, a call not compared with the DNA. CDR1 and CDR2 from the germline V gene are MDHEN and SYDVKM. The CDR3 is 9 amino acids in total, end residues counted. This CDR3 is CASSPPLGQ.

This clonotype was counted a few times. The rearrangement uses TRBV12-5 and TRBJ2-7; no firm D call. The germline V gene has CDR1 LGHNT and CDR2 FRNRAP. V lost 6 bases to trimming and J lost 0 bases, with 6 bases between them. The length of the CDR3 is 12 residues. The CDR3 bases are TGTGCTAGTGGACCCGCCTCCTACGAGCAGTACTTC. Encoded protein: CASGPASYEQYF.

This clonotype was seen at least ten times. V is TRBV29-1 and J is TRBJ1-5; a possible D gene is TRBD1 (6 bases). V was pared by 4 bases and J by 5 bases, with 12 bases between. The CDR3 length is 13 residues. CDR1 is SQVTM and CDR2 is ANQGSEA in the germline V gene. The CDR3 loop is CSVAAGVDQPQHF. CDR3 in DNA: TGCAGCGTTGCAGCAGGGGTTGATCAGCCCCAGCATTTT.

This chain uses TRBV11-2 with TRBJ2-5; D is unclear. The J call could be wrong; TRBJ2-1 is a better fit for the DNA end. CDR1 is SGHAT and CDR2 is FQNNGV in the germline V gene. The CDR3 is 12 residues long. The CDR3 is CASSLSGNEQFF. CDR3 nucleotides: TGTGCCAGCAGCTTATCTGGAAATGAGCAGTTCTTC.

This clonotype was seen more than once but under ten times. The chain combines TRBV12-3 or TRBV12-4 with TRBJ1-2; the D gene is possibly TRBD1 (5 bases). The germline V and J ends were trimmed by 6 bases and 5 bases, with 19 bases remaining between them. CDR3 length: 15 residues. The CDR3: CASRGTSSGVYGYTF. The CDR3 nucleotides are TGTGCCAGCAGAGGGACCTCCTCCGGGGTTTATGGCTACACCTTC.

The V call is TRBV10-3, the J call TRBJ1-2; TRBD1 matches 8 bases. CDR3 length: 14 residues. Germline assignment: CDR1 ENHRY and CDR2 SYGVKD. V shed 2 bases, J shed 6 bases, and the junction held 5 bases outside the gene matches. The CDR3 nucleotides read TGTGCCATCAGTGAGGCGGGACAGGCGAATGGCTACACCTTC. Encoded protein: CAISEAGQANGYTF.

At least ten counts were recorded for this clonotype. The rearrangement links TRBV6-1 to TRBJ2-7, with 7 bases lining up with TRBD1. The CDR3 extends over 16 amino acids. Losses at the gene ends were 0 bases for V and 2 bases for J; bases not matched to a gene: 7. Germline CDR1 and CDR2: MNHNS and SASEGT. CDR3 in DNA: TGTGCCAGCAGTGAAGCATTGTGGACAGGCCCCTACGAGCAGTACTTC. Its protein is CASSEALWTGPYEQYF.

The rearrangement joins TRBV10-1 to TRBJ2-2, with D unresolved. Germline V gene data show CDR1 as WNHNN and CDR2 as SYGVQD (reference sequence). The V gene lost 4 bases and the J gene lost 4 bases, with 7 bases spanning the gap. The CDR3 extends over 13 amino acids. The CDR3 DNA is TGCGCCAGCAGTGCTCAGAGCACCGGGGAGCTGTTTTTT. It encodes CASSAQSTGELFF.

This clonotype was seen many times. This rearrangement joins TRBV5-8 to TRBJ2-5; weak D call: TRBD1 (5 bases). V lost 3 bases and J 5 bases, leaving 17 bases between the germline ends. This CDR3 has 15 amino acids. The V gene's germline CDR1 is SGHTS and CDR2 YDEGEE. Here the CDR3 reads CASSWEAGWGETQYF. CDR3 bases: TGTGCCAGCAGCTGGGAAGCAGGGTGGGGCGAGACCCAGTACTTC.

Remarks on this clonotype: The DNA is omitted, as the CDR3 cannot be located on it reliably, and the CDR3 follows TCRdb's listing. The chain combines TRBV2 with TRBJ1-5; TRBD1, as called in the table, went unchecked against the DNA. The CDR3 is 16 amino acids long, termini counted. Per the germline V gene, CDR1 is SNHLY and CDR2 is FYNNEI. The chain's CDR3 is CACSARDPSGGQPQHF.

The chain carries TRBV7-6 and TRBJ1-3; 10 bases are shared with TRBD1. Germline V CDR1 and CDR2: SGHVS, FNYEAQ. V dropped 5 bases and J dropped 4; count of bases not matched to a gene: 14. The CDR3 covers 18 residues. The CDR3 sequence is CASSPRSLGTGAGNTIYF. The CDR3 DNA sequence: TGTGCCAGCAGCCCAAGGAGCTTAGGGACAGGGGCAGGAAACACCATATATTTT.

The V gene is TRBV6-1, the J gene TRBJ1-1; no clear D. Deletions cut 2 bases from V and 4 bases from J, with 8 bases between. CDR3 length equals 13 residues. Per germline, CDR1 MNHNS and CDR2 SASEGT. CDR3 DNA: TGTGCCAGCAGTGAAACTCGGGTCACTGAAGCTTTCTTT. Protein product: CASSETRVTEAFF.

This chain links TRBV20-1 with TRBJ1-5, with 9 nucleotides matching TRBD1. With V trimmed by 3 bases and J by 4 bases, 4 bases remained unmatched. Germline lookup yields CDR1 DFQATT and CDR2 SNEGSKA (reference sequence). This CDR3 region has 14 residues. The CDR3 sequence is CSASGTGPNQPQHF. CDR3 DNA: TGCAGTGCTAGCGGGACAGGGCCTAATCAGCCCCAGCATTTT.

This clonotype was seen more than once but under ten times. The chain employs TRBV27 and TRBJ1-3, with 10 bases aligning to TRBD1. This CDR3 comprises 16 residues. CDR1 is MNHEY and CDR2 is SMNVEV in the germline V gene (reference sequence). J gave up 4 bases and V 4 bases, and 7 bases lay outside the gene matches. CDR3 sequence: CASSSTGGAGGNTIYF. DNA for the CDR3: TGTGCCAGCAGTTCGACAGGGGGCGCGGGAGGAAACACCATATATTTT.

This clonotype appeared a few times. A much larger clone sits a single nucleotide away, making a read error possible. V is TRBV2 and J is TRBJ1-3; no definite D call. Germline V lookup: CDR1 SNHLY, CDR2 FYNNEI. The CDR3 loop spans 14 amino acids. With 4 bases removed from V and 2 bases from J, the gap between germline ends came to 9 bases. CDR3 amino acids: CASSGSGTGNTIYF. In nucleotides, the CDR3 is TGTGCCAGCAGTGGATCTGGTACTGGAAACACCATATATTTT.

J is TRBJ2-5 and V is TRBV25-1; 8 bases are shared with TRBD2. This CDR3 region has 16 residues. The J segment lost 5 bases and the V segment lost 1 base, leaving 9 bases of the junction unmatched. From germline, CDR1 is MGHDK and CDR2 SYGVNS. CDR3 region: CASSESRGRTLETQYF. As DNA, the CDR3 is TGTGCCAGCAGTGAATCTCGCGGGAGGACCCTGGAGACCCAGTACTTC.

This clonotype occurred many times. This chain uses TRBV13 with TRBJ2-7; 8 positions agree with TRBD1. Germline CDR1 PRHDT, CDR2 FYEKMQ (reference sequence). V was pared by 4 bases and J by 0 bases, with 8 bases of the junction left unmatched. The CDR3 totals 16 residues. Here the CDR3 DNA reads TGTGCCAGCAGCTCAACGGACAGGGAGTCCTCCTACGAGCAGTACTTC. This sequence encodes CASSSTDRESSYEQYF.

As to this clonotype: The junction departs from germline at one end; a sequencing error may be responsible. This chain uses TRBV2 with TRBJ1-6; D gene unclear. This CDR3 contains 13 residues. CDR1 and CDR2 (germline): SNHLY, FYNNEI. CDR3 DNA: TGTGCCAGCTTACGGGATGGGGATTCACCCCTCCGCTTT. Translated, it gives CASLRDGDSPLRF.